This T cell receptor (beta chain) was obtained from a study of cytomegalovirus exposure and HLA in healthy donors (dated by TCRdb to about 2017). For context, the study as a whole: According to a later analysis, one platform produced both the roughly 130 validation repertoires and the approximately 600 repertoires of the first cohort. The aim of the study was to test whether cataloging public T cell receptors could identify signatures of past pathogen exposure. Besides the first cohort of some 670 subjects, a separate validation cohort made up of around 120 different subjects was used. To predict cytomegalovirus infection status, the study brought together high-throughput TCR immunosequencing, statistical association of individual TCRs with disease status, and machine learning. What the research found in general, with its limitations: Of the cluster scores, approximately 94% were above 0 in a later analysis, which found that TCRs clustered in the first cohort also tended to co-occur in the 120 or so validation repertoires. A later analysis had no HLA typing for the validation cohort, so co-occurrence there was scored across all 110 or so repertoires. A few of the identified cytomegalovirus-associated TCR beta chains were confirmed in vitro to be specific for cytomegalovirus antigens. According to the authors, the approach could potentially be generalized to other disease states and immunological phenotypes. The study gave a list of over 150 TCR beta chains associated with cytomegalovirus. In both the original and validation cohorts, the classifier was reported to diagnose cytomegalovirus status with high specificity and sensitivity. While some public TCRs were present in many individuals, most TCR sequences turned up only very rarely across donors.

Library generation was performed with the immunoSEQ multiplex PCR assay. The paper's processing steps were these. A statistical classification framework was built to diagnose cytomegalovirus status from the catalog of TCR beta chain sequences. Sourced from immuneACCESS, this table was stored by TCRdb with only in-frame sequences that have V and J called. A share of the clones is absent; for the studies checked, an unresolved V gene accounts for under half, and the remainder has no known explanation. For V, J and clone size, that table is used; D and trimming come from the DNA. This sample gives fewer than 200,000 clones in total; about nine tenths of them show up just once. 4% to 5% of the sample goes to the ten largest clones. With regard to this clone: The target of this receptor is not known. No much larger clonotype is one base removed from it; base qualities were not supplied.

The donors were included in the validation cohort of 120 subjects, a group kept apart from the roughly 700-subject first cohort. This TCR was sampled from a man between 18 and 29 years old in good health and CMV-seropositive. Sequencing used PBMCs.

The DNA reads TGTGCCAGCAGCCAAGTTCAGGCAATCTATGGCTACACCTTC. It translates as CASSQVQAIYGYTF. The rearranged segments are TRBV14 and TRBJ1-2, with the D gene not clear enough to name. Sequences SGHDN (CDR1) and FVKESK (CDR2) are obtained from the germline V gene. The V and J ends are trimmed by 1 base and 4 bases, leaving 10 bases between them. From its cysteine to its phenylalanine, the CDR3 spans 14 amino acids. Of all the DNA, just the CDR3 is kept, 42 bases in frame from base 1.